Sequencing of this T cell receptor beta chain was carried out in a study of cytomegalovirus exposure and HLA in healthy donors. Findings and limits, study-wide: A likely sequencing artifact accounted for one observed cluster of highly shared sequence variants.

Both 60 Vbeta primers and 13 Jbeta primers went into the PCR. The protocol was immunoSEQ multiplex PCR, while the TCRdb copy is restricted to in-frame clones and leaves out a portion. The sample shows some 62,000 clones, 80% to 90% of them seen only once. A word on this clone: Antigen specificity is unknown.

This CDR3 is 13 amino acids long. Germline V gene lookup returns CDR1 SEHNR and CDR2 FQNEAQ (reference sequence). V lost 5 bases, J lost 7 bases, and 11 bases lay in between. The receptor was derived from a man aged 18 to 29 in good health and CMV-seronegative. The specimen was PBMCs. The chain employs TRBV7-9 and TRBJ1-4; D unclear. CDR3 amino acids: CASSLIMSEKLFF. CDR3 sequence (DNA): TGTGCCAGCAGCCTGATTATGAGTGAAAAACTGTTTTTT.